The clone carrying this T cell receptor (beta chain) was detected a few times. Its antigen is not known. TCRdb processed the 5' RACE reads anew with MiXCR; each CDR3 protein has one entry. The sample shows a few hundred thousand distinct CDR3 sequences, about 10% of them seen only once. The data stem from a study of CD8 T cells in ankylosing spondylitis. Overall study results and limits: Clones linked to disease were reported to show significant enrichment in matched ankylosing spondylitis synovial fluid.

J was trimmed by 2 bases and V by 3 bases; bases with no gene match: 7. Germline V CDR1 and CDR2: DFQATT, SNEGSKA (reference sequence). The CDR3 extends over 14 amino acids. Sequenced sample: blood, either unsorted or a sorted T cell fraction (not recorded which). The clonotype comes from a male donor with ankylosing spondylitis or in good health (not recorded which). V is TRBV20-1 and J is TRBJ2-7, with 7 positions matching TRBD1. CDR3 bases: TGCAGTGCTAGTCAGACAGGGAAAACCTACGAGCAGTACTTC. This translates into CSASQTGKTYEQYF.